This T cell receptor beta chain stems from a study of T cells in Graves' hyperthyroidism and ophthalmopathy. There are many counts of this clonotype. Amplified TCR beta CDR3 regions came from RNA transcripts. Researchers ran a first-round RT-PCR on the TCR CDR3 using the HTBI primer set. MiXCR, applied by TCRdb to the multiplex PCR reads, yields one record per CDR3 protein. The sample includes around 250,000 distinct CDR3 sequences, roughly 15% of them seen just once. This CDR3 comprises 15 residues. V trimming: 2 bases; J trimming: 6 bases; junction bases outside the gene matches: 6. Germline V gene data show CDR1 as GTSNPN and CDR2 as SVGIG (reference sequence).

This clonotype originated in a middle-aged woman with Graves' hyperthyroidism that later progressed to Graves' ophthalmopathy. The sequenced sample was blood. The V gene is TRBV30, the J gene TRBJ2-1; TRBD2 aligns across 11 bases. CDR3 DNA sequence: TGTGCCTGGAGTTTGGGACTAGCGGCACGCAATGAGCAGTTCTTC. Translation gives CAWSLGLAARNEQFF.